This T cell receptor (beta chain) was sequenced for a study of shared clonotypes between healthy human individuals. Study findings and constraints: Sorted-subset sequencing was shown by rarefaction to be incomplete despite large depth. Several donors held approximately 4.5% of naive CD4 clonotypes in common.

Donors were healthy HIV-negative adults without recent acute infections or vaccinations. This clone has a count of ten or more. Its antigen is currently unknown. Other DNA sequences in this sample translate to the same CDR3. This CDR3 comprises 16 residues. The V segment lost 5 bases and the J segment 0 bases; nucleotides outside the gene matches: 7. In germline, CDR1 is SGHTA, CDR2 FQGNSA. The repertoire was sequenced with immunoSEQ multiplex PCR; TCRdb's copy has only in-frame clones and lacks some. The sample contains 650,000 to 800,000 clones, just under 75% of which appear only once. This chain uses TRBV7-2 with TRBJ1-1, with TRBD1 matching over 9 bases. This receptor was identified in a woman aged 25 to 45 in good health. Sample: memory CD4+ T cells sorted from blood. The subset denotes: CD45RA-negative fraction. The CDR3 bases are TGTGCCAGCAGCCCAGGGACAGGGAGGATGAACACTGAAGCTTTCTTT. Protein: CASSPGTGRMNTEAFF.